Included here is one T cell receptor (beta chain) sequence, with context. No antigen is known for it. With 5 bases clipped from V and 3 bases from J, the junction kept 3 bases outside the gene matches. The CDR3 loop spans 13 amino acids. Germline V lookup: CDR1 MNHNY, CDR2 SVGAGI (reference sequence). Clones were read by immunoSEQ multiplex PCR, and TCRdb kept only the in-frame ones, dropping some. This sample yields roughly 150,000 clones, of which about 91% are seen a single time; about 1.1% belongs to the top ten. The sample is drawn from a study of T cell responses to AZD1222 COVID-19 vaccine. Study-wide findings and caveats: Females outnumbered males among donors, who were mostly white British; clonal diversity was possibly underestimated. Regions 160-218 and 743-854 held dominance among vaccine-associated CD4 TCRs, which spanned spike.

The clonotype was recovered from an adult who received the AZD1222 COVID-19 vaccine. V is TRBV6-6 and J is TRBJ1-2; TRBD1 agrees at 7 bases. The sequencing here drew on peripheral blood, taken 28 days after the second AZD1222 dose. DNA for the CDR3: TGTGCCAGCAGTCTCGACAGGGACTATGGCTACACCTTC. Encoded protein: CASSLDRDYGYTF.